The clone carrying this T cell receptor (beta chain) was seen more than once but under ten times. Total RNA, at least 5 micrograms per sample, was extracted from PBMCs. Then a second PCR, running roughly 7 to 11 cycles, was carried out with a sample-barcoded 5' primer and a J-beta primer mix. MiXCR was run by TCRdb on the 5' RACE reads, yielding one entry per CDR3 protein. Among 750,000 to 950,000 distinct CDR3 sequences listed, about a quarter were seen once. This sample was included in a study of blood T cells in healthy people across ages. CDR1 is SGHTA and CDR2 is FQGNSA in the germline V gene. The CDR3 contains 16 residues. These data were likewise used in another study, on T cells of mothers and their children. According to that study: Using the M1S primer, the second PCR added sample barcodes along with 2-4 random nucleotides. The yield was over 8.5 million TCR beta CDR3 reads from each mother and a few million from each child. No persistent microchimeric T cell clones were detected.

V usage is TRBV7-2 and J usage is TRBJ2-1, with a tentative D call TRBD2 (6 bases). The J call is uncertain, as TRBJ2-7 better fits the DNA end. This sequence originates from a boy under 18 in good health. Sequenced input: blood. Here the CDR3 DNA reads TGTGCCAGCAGCCCCCACGGAGGGGTGCCATCCTACGAGCAGTACTTC. This encodes CASSPHGGVPSYEQYF.